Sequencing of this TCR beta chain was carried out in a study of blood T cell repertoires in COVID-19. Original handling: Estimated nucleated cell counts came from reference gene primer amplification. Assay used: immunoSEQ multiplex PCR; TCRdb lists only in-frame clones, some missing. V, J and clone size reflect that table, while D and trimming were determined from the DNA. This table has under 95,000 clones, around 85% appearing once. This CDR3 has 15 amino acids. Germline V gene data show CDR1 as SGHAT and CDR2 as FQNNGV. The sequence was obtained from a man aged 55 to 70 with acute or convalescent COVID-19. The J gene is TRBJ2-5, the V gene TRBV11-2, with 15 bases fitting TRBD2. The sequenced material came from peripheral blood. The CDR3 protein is CGPIGLAGGQETQYF. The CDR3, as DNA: TGTGGCCCCATCGGACTAGCGGGGGGGCAAGAGACCCAGTACTTC.